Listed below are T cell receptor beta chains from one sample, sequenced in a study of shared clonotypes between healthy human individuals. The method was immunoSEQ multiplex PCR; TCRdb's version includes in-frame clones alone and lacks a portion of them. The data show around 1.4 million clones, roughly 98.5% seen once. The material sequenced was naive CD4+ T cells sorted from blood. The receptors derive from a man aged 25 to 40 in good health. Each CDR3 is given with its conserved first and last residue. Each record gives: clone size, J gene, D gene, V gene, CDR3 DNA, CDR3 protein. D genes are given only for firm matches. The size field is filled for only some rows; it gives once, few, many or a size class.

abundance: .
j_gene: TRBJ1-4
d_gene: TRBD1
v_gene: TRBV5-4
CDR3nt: TGTGCCAGCAGCACCGCGGGACAGGGGAATGAAAAACTGTTTTTT
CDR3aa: CASSTAGQGNEKLFF

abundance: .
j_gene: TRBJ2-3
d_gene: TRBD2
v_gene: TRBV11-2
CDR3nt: TGTGCCAGCAGCTTAGGGGCCGGCGGGAGAACAGATACGCAGTATTTT
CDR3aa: CASSLGAGGRTDTQYF

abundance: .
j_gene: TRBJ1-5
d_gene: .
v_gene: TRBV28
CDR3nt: TGTGCCAGCAGGGACCTGCTAAGTATGAGGGCAACGGGTCAGCCCCAGCATTTT
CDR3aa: CASRDLLSMRATGQPQHF

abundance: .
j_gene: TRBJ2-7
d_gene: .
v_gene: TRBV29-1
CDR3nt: TGCAGCGTTGTAGATTGGCAGACCTACGAGCAGTACTTC
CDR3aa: CSVVDWQTYEQYF

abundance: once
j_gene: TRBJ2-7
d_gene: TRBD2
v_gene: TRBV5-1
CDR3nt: TGCGCCAGCAGCCCTGGACTAGCGGGACCATACGAGCAGTACTTC
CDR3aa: CASSPGLAGPYEQYF

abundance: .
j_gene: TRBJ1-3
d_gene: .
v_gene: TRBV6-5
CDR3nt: TGTGCCAGCAGTTACTCGCAGGCGAACTCTGGAAACACCATATATTTT
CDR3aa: CASSYSQANSGNTIYF

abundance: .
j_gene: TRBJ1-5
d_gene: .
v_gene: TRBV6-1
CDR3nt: TGTGCCAGCAGTGAAATAGGGGTTAATCAGCCCCAGCATTTT
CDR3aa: CASSEIGVNQPQHF

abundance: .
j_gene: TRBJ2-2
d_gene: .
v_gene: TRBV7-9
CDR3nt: TGTGCCAGCAGCTTACCTCTCGGGGGCACCGGGGAGCTGTTTTTT
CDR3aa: CASSLPLGGTGELFF

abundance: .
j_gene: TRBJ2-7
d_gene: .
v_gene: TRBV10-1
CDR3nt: TGCGCCAGCAGTCCGATGCCCGACGACGAGCAGTACTTC
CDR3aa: CASSPMPDDEQYF

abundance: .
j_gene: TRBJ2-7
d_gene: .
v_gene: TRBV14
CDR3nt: TGTGCCACCTCGCGGGATGGGGGTTACGAGCAGTACTTC
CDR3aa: CATSRDGGYEQYF

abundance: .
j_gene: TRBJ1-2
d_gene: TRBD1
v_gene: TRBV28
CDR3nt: TGTGCCAGCAGTTTAGGGACAGCGAGGGATGGCTACACCTTC
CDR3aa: CASSLGTARDGYTF

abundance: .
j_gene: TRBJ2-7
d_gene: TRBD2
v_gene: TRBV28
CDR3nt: TGTGCCAGCGCCCGACTAGCGGGAGGTTACGAGCAGTACTTC
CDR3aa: CASARLAGGYEQYF

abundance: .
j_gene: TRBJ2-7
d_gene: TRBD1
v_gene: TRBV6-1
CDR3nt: TGTGCCAGCAGTGAAGGGTGGGACAGACCCTCCTACGAGCAGTACTTC
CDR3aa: CASSEGWDRPSYEQYF

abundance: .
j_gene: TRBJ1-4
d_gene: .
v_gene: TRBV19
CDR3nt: TGTGCCAGTAGTAGATCGGGGTTAGAAAAACTGTTTTTT
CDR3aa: CASSRSGLEKLFF

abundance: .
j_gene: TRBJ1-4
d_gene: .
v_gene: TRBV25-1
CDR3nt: TGTGCCACTCCCCTCCGGGACTCGAATGAAAAACTGTTTTTT
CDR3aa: CATPLRDSNEKLFF

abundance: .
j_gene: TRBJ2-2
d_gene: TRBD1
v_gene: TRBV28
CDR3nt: TGTGCCAGCAGAACACGGGACAGCCAACGCACCGGGGAGCTGTTTTTT
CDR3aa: CASRTRDSQRTGELFF

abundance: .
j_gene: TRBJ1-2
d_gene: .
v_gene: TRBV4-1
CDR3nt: TGCGCCAGCAGCCAGAAGTTGGACTATGGCTACACCTTC
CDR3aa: CASSQKLDYGYTF

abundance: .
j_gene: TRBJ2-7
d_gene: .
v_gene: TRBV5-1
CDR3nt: TGCGCCAGCAGCTTGGTTCAGGGCCCCGGCTACGAGCAGTACTTC
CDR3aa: CASSLVQGPGYEQYF

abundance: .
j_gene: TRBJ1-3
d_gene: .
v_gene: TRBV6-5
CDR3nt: TGTGCCAGCAGACGGACTCTTTCTGGAAACACCATATATTTT
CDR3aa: CASRRTLSGNTIYF

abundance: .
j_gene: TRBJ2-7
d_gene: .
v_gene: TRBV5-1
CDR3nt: TGCGCCAGCAGCTCCGACCAGCCTCGGTACGAGCAGTACTTC
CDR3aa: CASSSDQPRYEQYF

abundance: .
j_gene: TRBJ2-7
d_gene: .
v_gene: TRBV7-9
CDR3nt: TGTGCCAGCAGCTTACAGGGTTACGAGCAGTACTTC
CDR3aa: CASSLQGYEQYF

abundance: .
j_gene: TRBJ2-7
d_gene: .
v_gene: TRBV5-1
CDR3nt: TGCGCCAGCAGCTTGGGTTCCGGGCCGCACGAGCAGTACTTC
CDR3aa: CASSLGSGPHEQYF

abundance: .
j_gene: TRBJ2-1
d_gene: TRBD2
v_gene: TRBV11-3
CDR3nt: TGTGCCAGCAGCTTAGGACTAGCGGGAGGAATCTACAATGAGCAGTTCTTC
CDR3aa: CASSLGLAGGIYNEQFF

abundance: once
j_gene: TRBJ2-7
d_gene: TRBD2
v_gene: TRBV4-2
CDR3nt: TGTGCCAGCAGCCACATTCTTAGCGGGACGCAAAGCTACGAGCAGTACTTC
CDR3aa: CASSHILSGTQSYEQYF

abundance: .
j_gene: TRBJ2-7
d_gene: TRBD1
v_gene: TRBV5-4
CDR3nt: TGTGCCAGCAGCTTGCGGGACAGCTACGAGCAGTACTTC
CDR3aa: CASSLRDSYEQYF

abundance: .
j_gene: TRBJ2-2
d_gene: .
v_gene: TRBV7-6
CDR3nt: TGTGCCAGCAGCTTAGTGGAAGCAACATCGAACACCGGGGAGCTGTTTTTT
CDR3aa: CASSLVEATSNTGELFF

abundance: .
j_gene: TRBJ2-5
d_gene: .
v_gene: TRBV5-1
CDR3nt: TGCGCCAGCAGCAACAGTTTGGAGACCCAGTACTTC
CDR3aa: CASSNSLETQYF

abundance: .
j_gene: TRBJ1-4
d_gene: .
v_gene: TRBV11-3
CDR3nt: TGTGCCAGCAGCCCCCGTGAGACACCGGGGGGAAAACTGTTTTTT
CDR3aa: CASSPRETPGGKLFF

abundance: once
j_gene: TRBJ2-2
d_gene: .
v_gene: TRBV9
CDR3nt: TGTGCCAGCAGCGTAGTGGGGGGCGCATCCGGGGAGCTGTTTTTT
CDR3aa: CASSVVGGASGELFF

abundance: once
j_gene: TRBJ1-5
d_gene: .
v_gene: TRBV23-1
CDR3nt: TGCGCCAGCAGCCCCGTGGGCCGCTTCTATCAGCCCCAGCATTTT
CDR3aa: CASSPVGRFYQPQHF

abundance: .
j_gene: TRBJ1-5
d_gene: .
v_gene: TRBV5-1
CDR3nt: TGCGCCAGCAGCTTGGAGGGGCAGACCAATCAGCCCCAGCATTTT
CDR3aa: CASSLEGQTNQPQHF

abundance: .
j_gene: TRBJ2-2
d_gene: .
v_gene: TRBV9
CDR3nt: TGTGCCAGCAGTGAGTGGGGGAACACCGGGGAGCTGTTTTTT
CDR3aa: CASSEWGNTGELFF

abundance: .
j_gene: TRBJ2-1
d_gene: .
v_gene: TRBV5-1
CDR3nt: TGCGCCAGCAGCTTGCCAGGGCCGAAGTTCTTC
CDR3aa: CASSLPGPKFF

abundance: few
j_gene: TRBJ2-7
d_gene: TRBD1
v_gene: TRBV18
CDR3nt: TGTGCCAGCTCACCCGGGACAGCCTACGAGCAGTACTTC
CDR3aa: CASSPGTAYEQYF

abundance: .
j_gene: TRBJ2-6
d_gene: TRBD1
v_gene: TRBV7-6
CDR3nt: TGTGCCAGCAGCTTAGGCGTCAGGGGGCCGATCCCTGGGGCCAACGTCCTGACTTTC
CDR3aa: CASSLGVRGPIPGANVLTF

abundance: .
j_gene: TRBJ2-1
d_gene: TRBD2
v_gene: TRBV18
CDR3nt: TGTGCCAGCTCACCAAAAGCTAGCGGGTTAGGCAATGAGCAGTTCTTC
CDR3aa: CASSPKASGLGNEQFF

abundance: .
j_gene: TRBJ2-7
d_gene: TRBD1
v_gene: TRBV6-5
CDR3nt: TGTGCCAGCAGCCCGGACCGGGACAGATCCTACGAGCAGTACTTC
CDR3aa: CASSPDRDRSYEQYF

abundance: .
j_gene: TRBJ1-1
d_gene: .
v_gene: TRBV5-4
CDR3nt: TGTGCCAGCAGCTCCTCGGACAGCTCATTCGTTGAAGCTTTCTTT
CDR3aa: CASSSSDSSFVEAFF

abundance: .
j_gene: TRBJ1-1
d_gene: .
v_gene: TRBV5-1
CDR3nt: TGCGCCAGCAGCTCAGAGCCGAACACTGAAGCTTTCTTT
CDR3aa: CASSSEPNTEAFF

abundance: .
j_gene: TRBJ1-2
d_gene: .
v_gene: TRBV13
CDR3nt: TGTGCCAGCAGCTCGCGCGGCAGTCTCCAGGGCTACACCTTC
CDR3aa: CASSSRGSLQGYTF

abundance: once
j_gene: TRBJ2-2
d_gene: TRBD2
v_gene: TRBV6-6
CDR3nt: TGTGCCACCCTTAGCGGGAGGGCCTGGAACACCGGGGAGCTGTTTTTT
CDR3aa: CATLSGRAWNTGELFF

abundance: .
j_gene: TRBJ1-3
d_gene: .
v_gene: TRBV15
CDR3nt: TGTGCCACCAGCAGGGTACCTGGAAACACCATATATTTT
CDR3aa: CATSRVPGNTIYF

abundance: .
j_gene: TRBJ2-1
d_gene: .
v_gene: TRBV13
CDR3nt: TGTGCCAGCAGGCCATCTAGCTTTAATGAGCAGTTCTTC
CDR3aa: CASRPSSFNEQFF

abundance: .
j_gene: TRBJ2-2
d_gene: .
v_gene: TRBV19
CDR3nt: TGTGCCAGTAGTATAGGCGCAGGGTCCGGGGAGCTGTTTTTT
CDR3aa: CASSIGAGSGELFF

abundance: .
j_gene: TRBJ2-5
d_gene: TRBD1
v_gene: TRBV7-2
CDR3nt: TGTGCCAGCAGCATTATCGACAGGGGCGTACAAGAGACCCAGTACTTC
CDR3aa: CASSIIDRGVQETQYF

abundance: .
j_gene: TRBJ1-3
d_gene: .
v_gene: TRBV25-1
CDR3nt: TGTGCCAGCAGTGATACAGGTCCTGGAAACACCATATATTTT
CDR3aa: CASSDTGPGNTIYF

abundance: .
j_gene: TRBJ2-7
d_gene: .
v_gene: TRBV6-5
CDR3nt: TGTGCCAGCAGTTACTGGGGCCCCCAAAGCTACGAGCAGTACTTC
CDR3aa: CASSYWGPQSYEQYF

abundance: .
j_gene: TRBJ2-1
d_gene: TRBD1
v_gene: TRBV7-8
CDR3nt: TGTGCCAGCAGCCCCGCGCCGGGACAGGGTGAATACAATGAGCAGTTCTTC
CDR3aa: CASSPAPGQGEYNEQFF